The T cell receptor beta chain described here comes from a study of cytomegalovirus exposure and HLA in healthy donors. Study findings and constraints: It was confirmed in vitro that a few of the CMV-associated chains were specific for CMV antigens.

Primers for the PCR totalled 60 Vbeta and 13 Jbeta. Per the study methods: About 9.9 million shared chains were among approximately 80 million unique TCR beta chains counted in a later analysis. Measured with immunoSEQ multiplex PCR; TCRdb has only the in-frame clones, and not every one. That table furnishes V, J and clone size, whereas the DNA furnished D and trimming. The sample records fewer than 250,000 clones, over 75% being singletons. Details on this clone: No antigen is known for it.

At the time of sampling, donors were nominally healthy, though unrecorded immune exposures were likely. Material: PBMCs. This TCR was sampled from a woman in her fifties or sixties in good health and CMV-seropositive.

CDR3 sequence reads: CASSPKKRGVTDTQYF. The CDR3, as DNA: TGTGCCAGCAGCCCCAAGAAGCGGGGGGTCACAGATACGCAGTATTTT. The rearrangement uses TRBV14 and TRBJ2-3; TRBD2 agrees at 9 bases. The CDR3 runs to 16 residues. Germline V gene lookup returns CDR1 SGHDN and CDR2 FVKESK. Losses at the gene ends were 4 bases for V and 2 bases for J; bases not matched to a gene: 7.